This record looks at one T cell receptor beta chain sequence and its context. Unmatched junction bases numbered 4, after V lost 5 bases and J lost 1 base. Germline V CDR1 and CDR2: SEHNR, FQNEAQ (reference sequence). The length of the CDR3 is 15 residues. The entry originates in a study of blood T cell repertoires in COVID-19. Original data processing: By means of reference gene primer amplification, nucleated cell counts were estimated. The data were produced by immunoSEQ multiplex PCR, yet TCRdb's version contains in-frame clones alone and is incomplete. V and J calls and clone size are as listed in that table; D and trimming were resolved from the DNA. Here the sample spans about 270,000 clones, around 93% being singletons. Researchers sorted participants into cohorts using their self-reported clinical history. Shortly before study entry, within 2 weeks, exposed participants had met a COVID-19 case.

This TCR was recovered from a man aged 35 to 55 who had been exposed to COVID-19. The chain joins TRBV7-9 to TRBJ2-4; 8 nucleotides match TRBD2. The specimen was PBMCs or T cells enriched from blood (not recorded which). CDR3 in amino acids: CASSPPGGAKNIQYF. The CDR3 bases are TGTGCCAGCAGCCCCCCGGGGGGGGCCAAAAACATTCAGTACTTC.